This entry lists 6 T cell receptor beta chains sequenced from one sample in a study of breast tumors, draining lymph nodes, adjacent tissues. TCRdb processed the multiplex PCR reads anew with MiXCR; each CDR3 protein has one entry. This repertoire shows some 200,000 distinct CDR3 sequences, around a third found once; its top ten account for around 4.5%. Breast cancer patients provided tissue from their axillary draining lymph nodes. The sequencing sample was made of axillary lymph node tissue. The receptor set was obtained from a female donor with breast cancer. Some clones in this sample may be carry-over from other donors' samples.

This clonotype was seen at least ten times. The CDR3, as DNA: TGTGCCAGCAGTTACTTAGGGTCGGAATCACCCCTCCACTTT. Encoded protein: CASSYLGSESPLHF. V usage is TRBV6-6 and J usage is TRBJ1-6; D gene ambiguous. CDR3 length: 14 residues. Germline V gene sequence: CDR1 MNHNY, CDR2 SVGAGI (reference sequence). V lost 1 base and J 10 bases, leaving 11 bases between the germline ends.

This clonotype was recorded once. The J gene is TRBJ1-3, the V gene TRBV20-1, with D maybe TRBD1 (5 bases). CDR1 is DFQATT, CDR2 SNEGSKA, per germline (reference sequence). The CDR3 has 13 amino acids. V dropped 5 bases and J dropped 7 bases, with 15 bases sitting between them. The CDR3 bases are TGCAGTGCTGGCGGGGCCCGCAGGAACACCATATATTTT. Its translation is CSAGGARRNTIYF.

This chain uses TRBV20-1 with TRBJ2-4; no reliable D call. Trimming stripped 3 bases from V and 8 bases from J, with 5 bases between. From germline, CDR1 is DFQATT and CDR2 SNEGSKA (reference sequence). This CDR3 has 10 residues. The CDR3 DNA reads TGCAGTGCTAGCCGAGACATTCAGTACTTC. Its translation: CSASRDIQYF.

J is TRBJ2-1 and V is TRBV27; 16 bases fit TRBD2. The V gene's germline CDR1 is MNHEY and CDR2 SMNVEV (reference sequence). The CDR3 is 20 amino acids. Trimming removed 5 bases from V and 2 bases from J; junction bases left unmatched: 12. CDR3 bases: TGTGCCAGCAGTGTAGAGCTCCCGGGACTAGCGGGAGGGACCTACAATGAGCAGTTCTTC. Translated, it gives CASSVELPGLAGGTYNEQFF.

This clonotype was picked up a small number of times. This chain links TRBV12-3 or TRBV12-4 with TRBJ1-1; D may be TRBD1 (5 bases). The CDR3 is 12 residues long. Trimming shortened V by 5 bases and J by 4 bases, and 8 bases separated the two germline ends. CDR3 residues: CASSQGGTEAFF. DNA of the CDR3: TGTGCCAGCAGTCAGGGAGGCACTGAAGCTTTCTTT.

This rearrangement joins TRBV12-3 or TRBV12-4 to TRBJ2-1; possible D gene TRBD1, 6 bases. Deletions cut 5 bases from V and 3 bases from J, with 11 bases between. The length of the CDR3 is 14 residues. DNA for the CDR3: TGTGCCAGCAGTCGGACAGCCAACTACAATGAGCAGTTCTTC. Its protein product is CASSRTANYNEQFF.